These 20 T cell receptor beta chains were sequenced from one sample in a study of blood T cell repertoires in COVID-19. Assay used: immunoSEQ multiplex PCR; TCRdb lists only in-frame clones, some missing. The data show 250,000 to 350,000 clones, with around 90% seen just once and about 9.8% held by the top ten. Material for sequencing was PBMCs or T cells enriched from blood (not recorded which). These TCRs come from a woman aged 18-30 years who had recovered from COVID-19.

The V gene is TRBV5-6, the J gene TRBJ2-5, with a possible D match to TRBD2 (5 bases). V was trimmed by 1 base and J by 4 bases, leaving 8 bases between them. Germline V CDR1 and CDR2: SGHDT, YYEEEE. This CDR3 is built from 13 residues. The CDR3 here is CASSLLRAETQYF. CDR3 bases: TGTGCCAGCAGCTTGTTGAGGGCAGAGACCCAGTACTTC.

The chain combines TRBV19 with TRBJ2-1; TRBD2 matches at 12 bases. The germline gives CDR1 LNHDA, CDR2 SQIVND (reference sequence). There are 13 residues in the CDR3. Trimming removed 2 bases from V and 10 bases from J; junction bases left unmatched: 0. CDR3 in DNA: TGTGCCAGTAGTATACTAGCGGGAGGGGAGCAGTTCTTC. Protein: CASSILAGGEQFF.

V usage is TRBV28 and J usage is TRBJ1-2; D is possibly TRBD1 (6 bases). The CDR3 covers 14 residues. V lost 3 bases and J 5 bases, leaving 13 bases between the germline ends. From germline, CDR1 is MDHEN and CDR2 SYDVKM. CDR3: CASSFIHREYGYTF. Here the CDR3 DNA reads TGTGCCAGCAGTTTTATCCACAGGGAGTATGGCTACACCTTC.

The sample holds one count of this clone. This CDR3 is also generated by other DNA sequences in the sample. CDR3 loop: CASTRDRVNTEAFF. CDR3 coding DNA: TGTGCCAGTACCCGCGACAGGGTGAACACTGAAGCTTTCTTT. The gene calls are TRBV19 and TRBJ1-1, with 7 bases lining up with TRBD1. The CDR3 sequence is 14 residues long. CDR1 is LNHDA and CDR2 is SQIVND in the germline V gene (reference sequence). V lost 7 bases and J lost 0; bases outside the gene matches: 5.

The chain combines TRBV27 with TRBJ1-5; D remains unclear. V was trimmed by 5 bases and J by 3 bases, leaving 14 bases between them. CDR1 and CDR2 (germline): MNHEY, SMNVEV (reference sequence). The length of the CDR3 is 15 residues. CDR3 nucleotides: TGTGCCAGCAGTGTCTTTGGAGGCTACAATCAGCCCCAGCATTTT. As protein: CASSVFGGYNQPQHF.

This CDR3 reads CASSPGTSGGGETQYF. The DNA of the CDR3 is TGTGCCAGCAGTCCCGGGACTAGCGGGGGAGGAGAGACCCAGTACTTC. The chain couples TRBV11-1 to TRBJ2-5; 14 bases align to TRBD2. This CDR3 comprises 16 residues. V shed 6 bases, J shed 4 bases, and the junction held 7 bases outside the gene matches. Germline V CDR1 and CDR2: SGHAT, FQDESV (reference sequence).

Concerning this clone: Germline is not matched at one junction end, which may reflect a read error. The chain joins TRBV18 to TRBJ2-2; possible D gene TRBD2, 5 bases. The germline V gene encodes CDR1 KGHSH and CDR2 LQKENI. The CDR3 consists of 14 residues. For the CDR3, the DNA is TGTGCCGGCTCACCGGACTCAAGGCCCGGGGAGCTGTTTTTT. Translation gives CAGSPDSRPGELFF.

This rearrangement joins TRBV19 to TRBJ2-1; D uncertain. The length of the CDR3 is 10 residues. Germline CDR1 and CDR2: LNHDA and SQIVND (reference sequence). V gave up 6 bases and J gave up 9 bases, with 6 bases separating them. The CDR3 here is CASSGAEQFF. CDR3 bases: TGTGCCAGTAGCGGTGCTGAGCAGTTCTTC.

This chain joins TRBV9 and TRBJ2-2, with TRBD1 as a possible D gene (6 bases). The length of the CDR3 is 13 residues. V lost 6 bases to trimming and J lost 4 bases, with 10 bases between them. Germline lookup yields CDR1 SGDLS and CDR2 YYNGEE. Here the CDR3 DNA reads TGTGCCAGCATGCAGGGGTTCACCGGGGAGCTGTTTTTT. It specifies CASMQGFTGELFF.

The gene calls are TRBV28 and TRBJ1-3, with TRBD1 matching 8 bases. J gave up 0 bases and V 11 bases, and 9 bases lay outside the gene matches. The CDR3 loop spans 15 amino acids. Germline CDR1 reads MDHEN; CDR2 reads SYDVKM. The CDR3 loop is CAGRTGGTSGNTIYF. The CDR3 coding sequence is TGTGCCGGTAGAACAGGGGGAACCTCTGGAAACACCATATATTTT. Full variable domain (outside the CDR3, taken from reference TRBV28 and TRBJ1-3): DVKVTQSSRYLVKRTGEKVFLECVQDMDHENMFWYRQDPGLGLRLIYFSYDVKMKEKGDIPEGYSVSREKKERFSLILESASTNQTSMYLCAGRTGGTSGNTIYFGEGSWLTVV.

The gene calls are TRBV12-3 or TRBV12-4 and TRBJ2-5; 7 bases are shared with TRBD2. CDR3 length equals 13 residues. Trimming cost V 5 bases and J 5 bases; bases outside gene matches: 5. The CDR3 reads CASSMRGIETQYF. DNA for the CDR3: TGTGCCAGCAGTATGCGGGGGATCGAGACCCAGTACTTC.

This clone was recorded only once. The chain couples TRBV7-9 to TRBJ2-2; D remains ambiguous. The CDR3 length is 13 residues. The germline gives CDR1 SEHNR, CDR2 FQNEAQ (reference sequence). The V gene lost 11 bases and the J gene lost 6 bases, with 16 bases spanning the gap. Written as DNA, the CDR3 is TGTGCCGGCACGACGGTCGGGTCCGGGGAGCTGTTTTTT. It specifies CAGTTVGSGELFF.

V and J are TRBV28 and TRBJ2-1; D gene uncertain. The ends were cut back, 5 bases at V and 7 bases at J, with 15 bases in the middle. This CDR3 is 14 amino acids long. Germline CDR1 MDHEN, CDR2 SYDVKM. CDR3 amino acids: CASSPPPVGNEQFF. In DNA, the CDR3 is TGTGCCAGCAGTCCCCCCCCCGTCGGGAATGAGCAGTTCTTC.

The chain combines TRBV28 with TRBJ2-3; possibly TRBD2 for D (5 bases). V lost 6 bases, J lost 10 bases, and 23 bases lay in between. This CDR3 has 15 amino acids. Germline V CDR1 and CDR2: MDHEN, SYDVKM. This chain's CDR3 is CASSRTSRVLLAQYF. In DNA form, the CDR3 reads TGTGCCAGCAGCCGAACTAGTCGGGTTCTCCTTGCGCAGTATTTT.

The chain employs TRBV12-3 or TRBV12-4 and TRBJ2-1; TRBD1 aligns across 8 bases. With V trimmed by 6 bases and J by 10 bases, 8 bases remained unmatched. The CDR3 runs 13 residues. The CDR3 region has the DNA TGTGCCAGCAGGGACAGGGTGGAGGGGGAGCAGTTCTTC. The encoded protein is CASRDRVEGEQFF.

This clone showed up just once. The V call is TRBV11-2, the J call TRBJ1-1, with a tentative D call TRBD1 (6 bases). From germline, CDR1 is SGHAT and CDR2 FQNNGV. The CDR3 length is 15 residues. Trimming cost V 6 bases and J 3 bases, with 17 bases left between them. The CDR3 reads CASRTLRGGHTEAFF. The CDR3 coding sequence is TGTGCCAGCAGAACCTTGAGGGGGGGGCACACTGAAGCTTTCTTT.

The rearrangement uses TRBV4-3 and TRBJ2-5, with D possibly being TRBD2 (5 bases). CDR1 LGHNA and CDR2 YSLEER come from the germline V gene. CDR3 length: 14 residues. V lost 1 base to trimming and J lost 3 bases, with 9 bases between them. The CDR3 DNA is TGCGCCAGCAGCCAAGCCTGGACTGAAGAGACCCAGTACTTC. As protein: CASSQAWTEETQYF.

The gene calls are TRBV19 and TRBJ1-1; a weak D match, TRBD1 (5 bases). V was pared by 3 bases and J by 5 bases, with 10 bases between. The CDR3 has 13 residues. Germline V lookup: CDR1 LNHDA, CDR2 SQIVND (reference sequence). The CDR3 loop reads CASSITGETEAFF. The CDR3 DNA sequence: TGTGCCAGTAGTATCACGGGGGAAACTGAAGCTTTCTTT. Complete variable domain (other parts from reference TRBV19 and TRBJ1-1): DGGITQSPKYLFRKEGQNVTLSCEQNLNHDAMYWYRQDPGQGLRLIYYSQIVNDFQKGDIAEGYSVSREKKESFPLTVTSAQKNPTAFYLCASSITGETEAFFGQGTRLTVV.

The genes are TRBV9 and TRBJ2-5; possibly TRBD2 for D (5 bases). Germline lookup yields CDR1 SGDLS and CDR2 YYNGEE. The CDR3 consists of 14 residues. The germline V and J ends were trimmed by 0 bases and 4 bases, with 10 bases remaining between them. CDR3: CASSVVPSGETQYF. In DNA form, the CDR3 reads TGTGCCAGCAGCGTAGTTCCAAGCGGAGAGACCCAGTACTTC.

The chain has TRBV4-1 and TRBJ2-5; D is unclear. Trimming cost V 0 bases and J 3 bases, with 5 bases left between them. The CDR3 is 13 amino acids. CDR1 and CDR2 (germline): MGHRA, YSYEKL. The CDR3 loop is CASSQEPEETQYF. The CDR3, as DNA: TGCGCCAGCAGCCAAGAGCCAGAAGAGACCCAGTACTTC.